The 31 T cell receptor beta chains below were found in one sample sequenced in a study of technical replicates of blood from a handful of donors. The assay was immunoSEQ multiplex PCR, and TCRdb's table has in-frame clones only and misses some. The top ten clones hold less than 4.5% of a sample with about 56,000 clones, just over 90% of them seen once. The sample taken for sequencing was PBMCs. These receptors were collected from a human donor in good health. Some clones in this sample may be carry-over from other donors' samples.

The chain combines TRBV7-3 with TRBJ2-1; TRBD1 is a possible D gene (5 bases). The CDR3 is 12 residues long. Per germline, CDR1 SGHTA and CDR2 FQGTGA. Trimming took off 5 bases at V and 5 bases at J, with 7 bases between the two ends. The DNA for the CDR3 is TGTGCCAGCAGCGGGGCCGACAATGAGCAGTTCTTC. As protein: CASSGADNEQFF.

This chain connects TRBV6-4 to TRBJ2-3; weak D call: TRBD1 (6 bases). This CDR3 comprises 15 residues. Trimming stripped 4 bases from V and 3 bases from J, with 14 bases between. Germline V gives CDR1 MRHNA, CDR2 SNTAGT. The CDR3 region is CASSAEGHGTDTQYF. In nucleotides, the CDR3 is TGTGCCAGCAGTGCTGAGGGACACGGGACAGATACGCAGTATTTT.

V and J are TRBV19 and TRBJ2-7; TRBD2 aligns across 7 bases. Trimming removed 3 bases from V and 6 bases from J; junction bases left unmatched: 11. The germline gives CDR1 LNHDA, CDR2 SQIVND (reference sequence). CDR3 length: 15 residues. Here the CDR3 DNA reads TGTGCCAGTAGTATCGCTATGGGGAGGGCCGTCGAGCAGTACTTC. Residues: CASSIAMGRAVEQYF.

This clone was seen only once. The rearrangement joins TRBV6-5 to TRBJ1-6, with 9 bases that match TRBD1. Germline V gene sequence: CDR1 MNHEY, CDR2 SVGAGI. V was clipped by 6 bases and J by 3 bases; unmatched bases: 3. The CDR3 consists of 15 residues. The CDR3, as DNA: TGTGCCAGCAGGGAGGACAGGGGCTATAATTCACCCCTCCACTTT. Its protein is CASREDRGYNSPLHF.

V is TRBV15 and J is TRBJ1-2; 7 bases are shared with TRBD1. The CDR3 runs 13 residues. V was clipped by 5 bases and J by 3 bases; unmatched bases: 3. From germline, CDR1 is LNHNV and CDR2 YYDKDF (reference sequence). The CDR3 region has the DNA TGTGCCACCAGCGGGACAGATGACTATGGCTACACCTTC. Its protein is CATSGTDDYGYTF.

CDR3 loop: CASSLRGGLAKNIQYF. The CDR3 coding sequence is TGTGCCAGCAGCTTGCGAGGGGGTTTAGCCAAAAACATTCAGTACTTC. The V call is TRBV5-6, the J call TRBJ2-4; weak D call: TRBD1 (6 bases). The V and J ends lost 1 base and 0 bases respectively, with 11 bases between them. The CDR3 spans 16 residues. Germline V gene lookup returns CDR1 SGHDT and CDR2 YYEEEE.

This chain connects TRBV15 to TRBJ1-5, with 8 bases fitting TRBD1. Trimming at V came to 0 bases and at J to 9 bases, leaving 13 bases not matched to a gene. This CDR3 has 17 residues. Germline V lookup: CDR1 LNHNV, CDR2 YYDKDF (reference sequence). CDR3 sequence (DNA): TGTGCCACCAGCAGAGAGGCCCAGGGACAGGCCATGGGGCCCCAGCATTTT. The encoded protein is CATSREAQGQAMGPQHF.

The rearrangement joins TRBV5-1 to TRBJ1-3; tentative D call: TRBD1 (6 bases). CDR1 is SGHRS and CDR2 is YFSETQ in the germline V gene. The CDR3 is 13 residues long. V gave up 5 bases and J gave up 4 bases, with 10 bases separating them. CDR3 nucleotides: TGCGCCAGCAGTAAAGGGGGAGGAAACACCATATATTTT. Amino acids: CASSKGGGNTIYF.

This chain connects TRBV5-6 to TRBJ2-3; 9 nucleotides line up with TRBD1. The V and J ends lost 6 bases and 7 bases, in that order; junction bases with no gene match: 12. The CDR3 length is 15 residues. CDR1 and CDR2 from the germline V gene are SGHDT and YYEEEE. DNA for the CDR3: TGTGCCAGCACAAGGGGGACAGGGCCTCCTCATACGCAGTATTTT. This encodes CASTRGTGPPHTQYF.

The chain links TRBV7-2 to TRBJ2-7; the match to TRBD2 covers 8 bases. The length of the CDR3 is 13 residues. Trimming at V came to 3 bases and at J to 2 bases, leaving 0 bases not matched to a gene. Germline V lookup: CDR1 SGHTA, CDR2 FQGNSA. The CDR3 region has the DNA TGTGCCAGCAGCTTTAGCGGGGCCTACGAGCAGTACTTC. Translation: CASSFSGAYEQYF.

The rearrangement uses TRBV7-3 and TRBJ1-5, with D hard to call. Trimming took 5 bases from V and 9 from J, leaving 14 bases between them. This CDR3 region has 13 residues. Germline CDR1 reads SGHTA; CDR2 reads FQGTGA. CDR3 nucleotide sequence: TGTGCCAGCAGCGCCCAGTATGGCTCGCCCCAGCATTTT. Translation gives CASSAQYGSPQHF. Using reference TRBV7-3 and TRBJ1-5 for the parts outside the CDR3, the full variable domain is GAGVSQTPSNKVTEKGKYVELRCDPISGHTALYWYRQSLGQGPEFLIYFQGTGAADDSGLPNDRFFAVRPEGSVSTLKIQRTERGDSAVYLCASSAQYGSPQHFGDGTRLSIL.

The chain carries TRBV15 and TRBJ1-2; 8 bases are a match to TRBD1. V lost 5 bases, J lost 8 bases, and 13 bases stayed unmatched. Germline loops: CDR1 LNHNV, CDR2 YYDKDF (reference sequence). The CDR3 runs 15 residues. CDR3 DNA: TGTGCCACCAGCTTCGCCAGGGGGCAGACGGAAGGCTACACCTTC. Protein product: CATSFARGQTEGYTF. Using reference TRBV15 and TRBJ1-2 for the parts outside the CDR3, the full variable domain is DAMVIQNPRYQVTQFGKPVTLSCSQTLNHNVMYWYQQKSSQAPKLLFHYYDKDFNNEADTPDNFQSRRPNTSFCFLDIRSPGLGDTAMYLCATSFARGQTEGYTFGSGTRLTVV.

This chain uses TRBV4-1 with TRBJ1-4; 8 nucleotides agree with TRBD1. Germline V lookup: CDR1 MGHRA, CDR2 YSYEKL. The CDR3 length is 15 residues. V lost 1 base, J lost 8 bases, and 6 bases stayed unmatched. The CDR3 reads CASSQGDRRVEKLFF. The CDR3, as DNA: TGCGCCAGCAGCCAAGGGGACAGGAGGGTGGAAAAACTGTTTTTT.

This clone was detected once. V gene TRBV7-2 combines with J gene TRBJ2-7; no clear D. Germline CDR1 and CDR2: SGHTA and FQGNSA. The CDR3 sequence is 12 residues long. Deletions cut 6 bases from V and 7 bases from J, with 13 bases between. DNA for the CDR3: TGTGCCAGCAGTTTATCCGTTCGTGAGCAGTACTTC. Its protein product is CASSLSVREQYF.

This sequence joins TRBV7-9 and TRBJ2-7, with D tentatively TRBD2 (6 bases). Germline V CDR1 and CDR2: SEHNR, FQNEAQ (reference sequence). The V gene lost 1 base and the J gene lost 2 bases, with 9 bases spanning the gap. The CDR3 has 14 amino acids. In nucleotides, the CDR3 is TGTGCCAGCAGCTTAGTTGGGGGGACCTACGAGCAGTACTTC. It yields the protein CASSLVGGTYEQYF.

CDR3 in DNA: TGCGCCAGCAGCCAAGATTGGCAGAATAGCAATCAGCCCCAGCATTTT. Translating it yields CASSQDWQNSNQPQHF. V and J are TRBV4-3 and TRBJ1-5, with D unclear. Trimming took 0 bases from V and 0 from J, leaving 9 bases between them. The CDR3 is made up of 16 amino acids. In germline, CDR1 is LGHNA, CDR2 YSLEER.

The genes are TRBV7-7 and TRBJ2-5, with unresolved D. CDR1 SSHAT and CDR2 FNYEAQ come from the germline V gene (reference sequence). The CDR3 consists of 11 residues. V was shortened by 0 bases and J by 10 bases, with 6 bases between the two germline ends. The CDR3, as DNA: TGTGCCAGCAGCTTAGCCAGACTCCAGTACTTC. It codes for CASSLARLQYF.

The chain carries TRBV6-5 and TRBJ1-2; maybe TRBD1 (5 bases). Looked up from germline, CDR1 is MNHEY and CDR2 is SVGAGI. V was cut by 5 bases and J by 8 bases, with 9 bases left in between. The CDR3 is 11 residues long. The CDR3 protein is CASSGGGGYTF. CDR3 nucleotide sequence: TGTGCCAGCAGTGGCGGGGGAGGCTACACCTTC.

The chain is built from TRBV5-1 and TRBJ1-1, with D perhaps matching TRBD1 (6 bases). The CDR3 consists of 14 residues. Trimming stripped 6 bases from V and 2 bases from J, with 14 bases between. Germline V gene lookup returns CDR1 SGHRS and CDR2 YFSETQ. In DNA form, the CDR3 reads TGCGCCAGCACACAAGGACAGCCCAACACTGAAGCTTTCTTT. Residues: CASTQGQPNTEAFF. Supplemented by reference TRBV5-1 and TRBJ1-1, the full variable domain reads KAGVTQTPRYLIKTRGQQVTLSCSPISGHRSVSWYQQTPGQGLQFLFEYFSETQRNKGNFPGRFSGRQFSNSRSEMNVSTLELGDSALYLCASTQGQPNTEAFFGQGTRLTVV.

The chain carries TRBV11-1 and TRBJ2-5; TRBD2 matches at 12 bases. Trimming removed 5 bases from V and 1 base from J; junction bases left unmatched: 5. This CDR3 is built from 16 residues. Germline loops: CDR1 SGHAT, CDR2 FQDESV (reference sequence). This CDR3 is CASSPELAGGQETQYF. The DNA for the CDR3 is TGTGCCAGCAGCCCTGAACTAGCGGGGGGCCAAGAGACCCAGTACTTC. The variable domain in full, with the rest retrieved from reference TRBV11-1 and TRBJ2-5, is EAEVAQSPRYKITEKSQAVAFWCDPISGHATLYWYRQILGQGPELLVQFQDESVVDDSQLPKDRFSAERLKGVDSTLKIQPAELGDSAMYLCASSPELAGGQETQYFGPGTRLLVL.

This clone was counted between two and nine times. The CDR3 region is CASNRGDRGSGSYNSPLHF. In nucleotides, the CDR3 is TGTGCCAGTAACAGGGGGGACAGGGGCTCCGGCTCCTATAATTCACCCCTCCACTTT. The rearrangement joins TRBV19 to TRBJ1-6; 10 nucleotides line up with TRBD1. V lost 7 bases, J lost 0 bases, and 12 bases stayed unmatched. The germline V gene encodes CDR1 LNHDA and CDR2 SQIVND (reference sequence). The CDR3 covers 19 residues.

The chain employs TRBV6-5 and TRBJ2-7; D call uncertain. CDR3 size: 11 residues. Germline assignment: CDR1 MNHEY and CDR2 SVGAGI. Trimming took 7 bases from V and 3 from J, leaving 7 bases between them. CDR3 sequence: CASTGGYEQYF. In DNA form, the CDR3 reads TGTGCCAGCACAGGTGGCTACGAGCAGTACTTC.

This clone has just one count. V and J are TRBV25-1 and TRBJ2-7; D is perhaps TRBD1 (6 bases). Trimming removed 4 bases from V and 6 bases from J, with 7 bases in between. The CDR3 runs 11 residues. CDR1 MGHDK and CDR2 SYGVNS come from the germline V gene. The CDR3 region has the DNA TGTGCCAGCAGTGTGGGGGCCGAGCAGTACTTC. Its protein is CASSVGAEQYF.

J is TRBJ1-2 and V is TRBV19, with a weak D call TRBD1 (5 bases). CDR1 and CDR2 from the germline V gene are LNHDA and SQIVND (reference sequence). V lost 6 bases and J lost 4, with 18 bases in between. The CDR3 spans 15 residues. This CDR3 is CASSPGGGLGYGYTF. In nucleotides, the CDR3 is TGTGCCAGTAGCCCTGGGGGGGGACTCGGCTATGGCTACACCTTC.

The chain couples TRBV5-5 to TRBJ2-1, with 8 bases identical to TRBD1. The germline CDR1 and CDR2 sequences are SGHKS and YYEKEE (reference sequence). CDR3 length equals 14 residues. The V and J ends lost 4 bases and 5 bases, in that order; junction bases with no gene match: 5. The CDR3 loop reads CASSTGQANNEQFF. The CDR3 nucleotides read TGTGCCAGCAGCACGGGACAGGCGAACAATGAGCAGTTCTTC.

The CDR3 loop is CASSQVRSSGQETQYF. CDR3 sequence (DNA): TGCGCCAGCAGCCAAGTTCGCTCTAGCGGTCAAGAGACCCAGTACTTC. This sequence joins TRBV4-1 and TRBJ2-5, with TRBD2 identical over 7 bases. V trimming: 1 base; J trimming: 2 bases; junction bases outside the gene matches: 7. Germline loops: CDR1 MGHRA, CDR2 YSYEKL. The CDR3 runs to 16 residues.

The chain employs TRBV6-6 and TRBJ2-3; 10 bases fit TRBD2. CDR3 length: 16 residues. The germline CDR1 and CDR2 sequences are MNHNY and SVGAGI (reference sequence). The V segment lost 5 bases and the J segment 4 bases; nucleotides outside the gene matches: 9. CDR3 amino acids: CASSPPSGSVADTQYF. The DNA for the CDR3 is TGTGCCAGCAGTCCCCCTAGCGGGAGTGTCGCAGATACGCAGTATTTT.

The chain is built from TRBV30 and TRBJ2-1; D unresolved. The CDR3 loop spans 13 amino acids. Trimming took 0 bases from V and 5 from J, leaving 8 bases between them. Germline V lookup: CDR1 GTSNPN, CDR2 SVGIG (reference sequence). The CDR3 DNA reads as TGTGCCTGGAGTGTAGACTTGAACAATGAGCAGTTCTTC. The encoded protein is CAWSVDLNNEQFF. Filled out from reference TRBV30 and TRBJ2-1, the complete variable domain reads SQTIHQWPATLVQPVGSPLSLECTVEGTSNPNLYWYRQAAGRGLQLLFYSVGIGQISSEVPQNLSASRPQDRQFILSSKKLLLSDSGFYLCAWSVDLNNEQFFGPGTRLTVL.

The rearrangement joins TRBV9 to TRBJ2-5; 9 nucleotides agree with TRBD2. Germline CDR1 is SGDLS and CDR2 is YYNGEE. J lost 7 bases, V lost 4 bases, and 8 bases had no gene match. CDR3 size: 14 residues. Written as DNA, the CDR3 is TGTGCCAGCAGCCCCCGCCTAGCGGGGCGGACCCAGTACTTC. It specifies CASSPRLAGRTQYF.

The rearrangement joins TRBV7-2 to TRBJ2-3; tentatively, D is TRBD2 (6 bases). The CDR3 totals 14 residues. V was pared by 1 base and J by 5 bases, with 10 bases between. Germline V gene sequence: CDR1 SGHTA, CDR2 FQGNSA. The CDR3 protein is CASSLEEGRDTQYF. CDR3 in DNA: TGTGCCAGCAGCTTAGAGGAGGGCCGAGATACGCAGTATTTT.

The rearrangement uses TRBV4-2 and TRBJ2-3; a possible D gene is TRBD2 (9 bases). This CDR3 spans 19 amino acids. Germline CDR1 is LGHNA and CDR2 is YNFKEQ. The V gene lost 0 bases and the J gene lost 3 bases, with 22 bases spanning the gap. In DNA, the CDR3 is TGTGCCAGCAGCCAAGATCCCCCAGGGGGCGGGGGGGCAACAGATACGCAGTATTTT. Encoded protein: CASSQDPPGGGGATDTQYF.